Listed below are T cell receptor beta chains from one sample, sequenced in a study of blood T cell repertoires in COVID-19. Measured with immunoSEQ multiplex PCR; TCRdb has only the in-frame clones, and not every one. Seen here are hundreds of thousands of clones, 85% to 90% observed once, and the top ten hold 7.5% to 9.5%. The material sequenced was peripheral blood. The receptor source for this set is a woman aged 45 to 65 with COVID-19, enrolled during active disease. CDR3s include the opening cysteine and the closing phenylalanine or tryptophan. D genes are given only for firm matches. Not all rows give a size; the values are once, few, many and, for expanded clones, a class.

TGTGCCAGCAGGACAGGGCGCACTGAAGCTTTCTTT CASRTGRTEAFF . TRBV6-5 TRBD1 TRBJ1-1
TGTGCCAGCAGCTTATGGACAGGCCCCTACGAGCAGTACTTC CASSLWTGPYEQYF . TRBV11-3 TRBD1 TRBJ2-7
TGTGCCAGCAGACCTACCTTGAGGGCCCACTCACCCCTCCACTTT CASRPTLRAHSPLHF . TRBV27 . TRBJ1-6
TGTGCCAGCAGCCAAGCGCAACAGACGTGGTATGCTTTCTTT CASSQAQQTWYAFF . TRBV3-1/TRBV3-2 . TRBJ1-1
TGTGCCAGCAGTGAAGCTCGGGGGTGGGGAAACACCATATATTTT CASSEARGWGNTIYF . TRBV2 . TRBJ1-3
TGTGCCAGCACTACGGACAGGGGCGACGGCGAGCAGTACTTC CASTTDRGDGEQYF . TRBV6-5 TRBD1 TRBJ2-7
TGTGCCTTCATAGGGGCTAGCGGGGTTGGGGATACGCAGTATTTT CAFIGASGVGDTQYF . TRBV30 TRBD2 TRBJ2-3
TGTGCCAGCAGTCCTCTTACCAGGGCGTGGGAGCAGTACTTC CASSPLTRAWEQYF . TRBV11-2 . TRBJ2-7
TGCAGCGTCGGACAGGGAACAACTAATGAAAAACTGTTTTTT CSVGQGTTNEKLFF . TRBV29-1 TRBD1 TRBJ1-4
TGTGCCAGCAGCCCCCTCGGGGGGGGGAATTCACCCCTCCACTTT CASSPLGGGNSPLHF . TRBV7-6 . TRBJ1-6
TGCAGCGTTGAAGATCGGGCAGGGGGCAACTATGGCTACACCTTC CSVEDRAGGNYGYTF . TRBV29-1 TRBD1 TRBJ1-2
TGTGCCAGCTCACCTCCGGGACAGGGGGAAGAGACCCAGTACTTC CASSPPGQGEETQYF . TRBV18 TRBD1 TRBJ2-5
TGTGCCAGCAGCCCGCTGCGGGAGGAGACCCAGTACTTC CASSPLREETQYF . TRBV5-5 TRBD2 TRBJ2-5
TGTGCCAGCAGCGTAGGCTGGAGCACTGAAGCTTTCTTT CASSVGWSTEAFF few TRBV9 . TRBJ1-1
TGTGCCAGCAGCCCGAGTTACTCTGGAAACACCATATATTTT CASSPSYSGNTIYF . TRBV6-1 . TRBJ1-3
TGTGCCAGCACCAGCAGGGGGACTGGAAACACCATATATTTT CASTSRGTGNTIYF . TRBV6-6 TRBD1 TRBJ1-3
TGTGCCAGCAGTTTATCGGGACAAAACACAGATACGCAGTATTTT CASSLSGQNTDTQYF . TRBV27 . TRBJ2-3
TGTGCCAGCAGTTCCCCCGGGACAGGTTACAATGAGCAGTTCTTC CASSSPGTGYNEQFF . TRBV27 TRBD1 TRBJ2-1
TGTGCCAGCAGCTTGATCGAGACTGGTTACGAGCAGTACTTC CASSLIETGYEQYF . TRBV5-8 . TRBJ2-7
TGTGCCAGCAGCTTGGGGCTGGCTCCGAATTATGAGCAGTTCTTC CASSLGLAPNYEQFF . TRBV5-6 . TRBJ2-1
TGCGCCAGCAGTGAGTGGACAGGTTACTACGAGCAGTACTTC CASSEWTGYYEQYF . TRBV10-2 TRBD1 TRBJ2-7
TGTGCCAGCAGAGCCGGGACAGGGGATTCACCCCTCCACTTT CASRAGTGDSPLHF . TRBV2 TRBD1 TRBJ1-6
TGTGCCAGCAGCTTAGGGGGGGCAGATACGCAGTATTTT CASSLGGADTQYF few TRBV11-3 . TRBJ2-3
TGTGCCAGTTCTTTGTCTGGAAACACCATATATTTT CASSLSGNTIYF . TRBV19 . TRBJ1-3
TGTGCCAGCAGGGGGACAGGGGCCACTGAAGCTTTCTTT CASRGTGATEAFF . TRBV2 TRBD1 TRBJ1-1
TGTGCCAGCAGCCAACAGACCGGACAGGGTCGCTACGAGCAGTACTTC CASSQQTGQGRYEQYF . TRBV27 TRBD1 TRBJ2-7
TGTGCCAGCTCGCCCGGGGACAGGACATCAACCTACGAGCAGTACTTC CASSPGDRTSTYEQYF . TRBV18 TRBD1 TRBJ2-7
TGTGCCAGCAGTGCTTCGGCGGGGGGGTTCACAGATACGCAGTATTTT CASSASAGGFTDTQYF . TRBV6-1 TRBD2 TRBJ2-3
TGTGCCAGCAGGGGGACAGGTGGGACCAATCAGCCCCAGCATTTT CASRGTGGTNQPQHF . TRBV28 TRBD1 TRBJ1-5
TGTGCCAGCAGCCAAGTCTTGACGGGAGCGGTCGCCGGGGAGCTGTTTTTT CASSQVLTGAVAGELFF . TRBV3-1/TRBV3-2 . TRBJ2-2
TGTGCCAGCAGCTTGAGACCTAGCTCCTATAATTCACCCCTCCACTTT CASSLRPSSYNSPLHF . TRBV5-5 . TRBJ1-6
TGCAGCGTCTCGAGGGCGAGGAACACTGAAGCTTTCTTT CSVSRARNTEAFF . TRBV29-1 . TRBJ1-1
TGTGCCAGCAGTGAAGCGCGGGCGAGCCCGGAATTGGATACGCAGTATTTT CASSEARASPELDTQYF . TRBV2 . TRBJ2-3
TGTGCCACCAGTGATCATGGGGGAGGACCTACGGATACGCAGTATTTT CATSDHGGGPTDTQYF . TRBV24-1 . TRBJ2-3
TGTGCCAGCAGCCCGCCACTAGCGGGGGGGCTCGCAGATACGCAGTATTTT CASSPPLAGGLADTQYF once TRBV13 TRBD2 TRBJ2-3
TGTGCCAGCAGCTCGGGACAGGGGGAGGGTTCACCCCTCCACTTT CASSSGQGEGSPLHF . TRBV5-4 TRBD1 TRBJ1-6
TGTGCCTGGAGTTTGGACAGGGGGCTGAGGGAGCAGTACTTC CAWSLDRGLREQYF . TRBV30 TRBD1 TRBJ2-7
TGTGCCTCCCAGGGGGACAGTTACGAGCAGTACTTC CASQGDSYEQYF . TRBV11-2 TRBD1 TRBJ2-7
TGTGCCAGCAGCTCGTCAGACAGGGGAACGCGTCAGCCCCAGCATTTT CASSSSDRGTRQPQHF once TRBV5-6 TRBD1 TRBJ1-5
TGTGCCAGCAGTACCGGACAGGGTTTCAAGAAACCCCAGCATTTT CASSTGQGFKKPQHF once TRBV6-5 TRBD1 TRBJ1-5
TGCAGCGTTCGGCCCGGGACTAGCGGCTACGAGCAGTACTTC CSVRPGTSGYEQYF . TRBV29-1 TRBD2 TRBJ2-7
TGCGCCAGCAGCCCAGGGGGCAGACAGCCCCAGCATTTT CASSPGGRQPQHF . TRBV4-1 TRBD1 TRBJ1-5
TGCGCCAGCAGCCATGTAGGGGACTATGGCTACACCTTC CASSHVGDYGYTF . TRBV4-1 . TRBJ1-2
TGTGCCAGCAGCCCCTCCGACAGGGGAAACTATGGCTACACCTTC CASSPSDRGNYGYTF . TRBV3-1/TRBV3-2 TRBD1 TRBJ1-2
TGTGCCAGTAGTATAGTTACAGGACAGGGGCAGCCCCAGCATTTT CASSIVTGQGQPQHF . TRBV19 TRBD1 TRBJ1-5
TGTGCCAGCAGTCCCCAAGTGACAGTGCTAGCCAAAAACATTCAGTACTTC CASSPQVTVLAKNIQYF . TRBV27 . TRBJ2-4